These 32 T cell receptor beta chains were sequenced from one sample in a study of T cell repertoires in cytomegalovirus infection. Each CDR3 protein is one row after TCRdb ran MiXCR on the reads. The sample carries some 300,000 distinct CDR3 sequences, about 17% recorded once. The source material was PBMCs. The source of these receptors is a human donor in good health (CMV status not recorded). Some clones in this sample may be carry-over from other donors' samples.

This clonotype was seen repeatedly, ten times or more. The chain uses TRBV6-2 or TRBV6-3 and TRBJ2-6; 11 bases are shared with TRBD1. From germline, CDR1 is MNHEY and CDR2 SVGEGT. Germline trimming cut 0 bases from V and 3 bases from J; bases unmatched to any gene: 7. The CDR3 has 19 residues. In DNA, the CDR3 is TGTGCCAGCAGTTACTCGAAAGGACAGGGGGCGTTTGGGGCCAACGTCCTGACTTTC. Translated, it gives CASSYSKGQGAFGANVLTF.

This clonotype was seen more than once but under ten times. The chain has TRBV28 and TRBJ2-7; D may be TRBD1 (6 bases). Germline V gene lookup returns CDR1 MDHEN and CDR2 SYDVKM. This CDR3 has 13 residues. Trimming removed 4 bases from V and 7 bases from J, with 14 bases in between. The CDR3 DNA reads TGTGCCAGCAGTTGGTCCTCACAGGGTGAGCAGTACTTC. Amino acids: CASSWSSQGEQYF.

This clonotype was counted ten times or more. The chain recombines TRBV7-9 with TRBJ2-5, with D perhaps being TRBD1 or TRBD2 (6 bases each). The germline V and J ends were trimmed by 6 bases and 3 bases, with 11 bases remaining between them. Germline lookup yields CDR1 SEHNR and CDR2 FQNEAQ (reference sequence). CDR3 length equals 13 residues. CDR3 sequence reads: CASSWRGEETQYF. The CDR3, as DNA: TGTGCCAGCAGTTGGAGGGGGGAAGAGACCCAGTACTTC.

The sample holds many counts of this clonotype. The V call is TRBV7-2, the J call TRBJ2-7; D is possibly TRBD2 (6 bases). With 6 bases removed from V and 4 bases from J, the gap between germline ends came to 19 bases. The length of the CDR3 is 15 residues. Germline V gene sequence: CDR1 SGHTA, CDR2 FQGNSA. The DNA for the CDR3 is TGTGCCAGCAGGTTGTTACCGCGACTAGATTACGAGCAGTACTTC. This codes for CASRLLPRLDYEQYF.

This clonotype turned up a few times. Written as DNA, the CDR3 is TGTGCCAGCAGCTTAAGGACTAGCGGGGTAAGGGACAATGAGCAGTTCTTC. As protein: CASSLRTSGVRDNEQFF. This chain connects TRBV7-6 to TRBJ2-1; 12 bases line up with TRBD2. The V gene end was trimmed by 2 bases and the J gene end by 5 bases; junction bases not matched to a gene: 7. CDR1 SGHVS and CDR2 FNYEAQ come from the germline V gene. The CDR3 is 17 amino acids.

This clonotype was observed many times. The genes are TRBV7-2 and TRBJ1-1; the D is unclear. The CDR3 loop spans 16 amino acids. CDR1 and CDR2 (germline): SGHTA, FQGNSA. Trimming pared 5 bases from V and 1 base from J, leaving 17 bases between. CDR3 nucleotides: TGTGCCAGCAGCCTACTGGATGCGCTTACGAACACTGAAGCTTTCTTT. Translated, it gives CASSLLDALTNTEAFF. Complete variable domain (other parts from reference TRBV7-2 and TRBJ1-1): GAGVSQSPSNKVTEKGKDVELRCDPISGHTALYWYRQSLGQGLEFLIYFQGNSAPDKSGLPSDRFSAERTGGSVSTLTIQRTQQEDSAVYLCASSLLDALTNTEAFFGQGTRLTVV.

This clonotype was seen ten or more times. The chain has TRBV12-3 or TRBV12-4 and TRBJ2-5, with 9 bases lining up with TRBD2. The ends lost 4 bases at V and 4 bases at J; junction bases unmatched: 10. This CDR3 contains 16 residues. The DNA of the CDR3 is TGTGCCAGCAGTTGGCGCGGGGGGGCGTTCGGAGAGACCCAGTACTTC. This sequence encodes CASSWRGGAFGETQYF.

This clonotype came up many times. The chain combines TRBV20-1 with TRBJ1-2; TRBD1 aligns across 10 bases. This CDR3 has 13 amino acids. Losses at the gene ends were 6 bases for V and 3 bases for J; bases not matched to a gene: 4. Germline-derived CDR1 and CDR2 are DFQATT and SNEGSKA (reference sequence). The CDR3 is CSARTGGDYGYTF. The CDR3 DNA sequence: TGCAGTGCACGGACAGGGGGGGACTATGGCTACACCTTC.

CDR3 DNA: TGCAGTGCTACAAGGACACACATGAACACTGAAGCTTTCTTT. It translates to CSATRTHMNTEAFF. This chain connects TRBV20-1 to TRBJ1-1; maybe TRBD1 (5 bases). Germline V gene data show CDR1 as DFQATT and CDR2 as SNEGSKA (reference sequence). Trimming stripped 4 bases from V and 0 bases from J, with 12 bases between. The CDR3 has 14 amino acids.

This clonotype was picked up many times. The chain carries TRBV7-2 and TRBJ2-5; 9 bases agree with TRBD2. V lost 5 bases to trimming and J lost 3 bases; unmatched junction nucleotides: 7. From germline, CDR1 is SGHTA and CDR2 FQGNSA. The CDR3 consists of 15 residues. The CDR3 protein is CASSPRVAGEETQYF. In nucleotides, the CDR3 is TGTGCCAGCAGCCCTCGTGTAGCGGGGGAAGAGACCCAGTACTTC.

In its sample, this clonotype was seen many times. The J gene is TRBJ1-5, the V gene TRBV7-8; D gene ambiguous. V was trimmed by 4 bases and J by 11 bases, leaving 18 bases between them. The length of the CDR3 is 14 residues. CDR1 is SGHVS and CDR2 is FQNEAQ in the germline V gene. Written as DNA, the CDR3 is TGTGCCAGCAGCTCTAATCCGGATATGAAATCCCAGCATTTT. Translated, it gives CASSSNPDMKSQHF.

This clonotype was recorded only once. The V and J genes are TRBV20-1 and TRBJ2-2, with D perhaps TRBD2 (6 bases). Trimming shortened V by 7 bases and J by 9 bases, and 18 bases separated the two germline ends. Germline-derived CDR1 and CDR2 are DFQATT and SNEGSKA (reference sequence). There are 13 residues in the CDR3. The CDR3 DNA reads TGCAGTGGGGCGGGGCCCGGGGCGCGGGAGCTGTTTTTT. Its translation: CSGAGPGARELFF.

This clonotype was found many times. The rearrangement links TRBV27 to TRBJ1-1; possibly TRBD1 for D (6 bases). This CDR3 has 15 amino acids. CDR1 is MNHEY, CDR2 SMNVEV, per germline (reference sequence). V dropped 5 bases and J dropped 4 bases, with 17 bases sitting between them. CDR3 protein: CASSPTQGIVTEAFF. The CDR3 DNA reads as TGTGCCAGCAGTCCAACACAGGGTATCGTCACTGAAGCTTTCTTT.

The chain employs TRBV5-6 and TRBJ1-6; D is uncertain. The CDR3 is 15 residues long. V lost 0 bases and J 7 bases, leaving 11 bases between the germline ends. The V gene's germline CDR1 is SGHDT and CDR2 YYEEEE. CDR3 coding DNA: TGTGCCAGCAGCTTGGGGTCGGCAACGAATTCACCCCTCCACTTT. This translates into CASSLGSATNSPLHF.

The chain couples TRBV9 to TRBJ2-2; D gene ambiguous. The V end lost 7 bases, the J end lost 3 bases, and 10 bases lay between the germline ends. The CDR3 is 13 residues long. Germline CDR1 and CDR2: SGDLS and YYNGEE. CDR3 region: CASALADTGELFF. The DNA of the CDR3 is TGTGCCAGCGCGCTGGCCGACACCGGGGAGCTGTTTTTT. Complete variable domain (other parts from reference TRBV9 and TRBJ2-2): DSGVTQTPKHLITATGQRVTLRCSPRSGDLSVYWYQQSLDQGLQFLIQYYNGEERAKGNILERFSAQQFPDLHSELNLSSLELGDSALYFCASALADTGELFFGEGSRLTVL.

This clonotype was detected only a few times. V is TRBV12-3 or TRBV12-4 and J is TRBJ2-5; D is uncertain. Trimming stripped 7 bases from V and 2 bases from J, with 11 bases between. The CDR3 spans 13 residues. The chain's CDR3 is CASNSAAQETQYF. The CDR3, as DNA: TGTGCCAGCAATTCGGCGGCTCAAGAGACCCAGTACTTC.

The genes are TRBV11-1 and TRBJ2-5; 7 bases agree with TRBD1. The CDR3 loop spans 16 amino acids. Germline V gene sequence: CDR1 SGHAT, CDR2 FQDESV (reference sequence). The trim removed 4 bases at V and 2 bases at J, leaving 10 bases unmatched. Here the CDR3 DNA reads TGTGCCAGCAGCTCACCTTACCGGGACAGACAAGAGACCCAGTACTTC. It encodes CASSSPYRDRQETQYF.

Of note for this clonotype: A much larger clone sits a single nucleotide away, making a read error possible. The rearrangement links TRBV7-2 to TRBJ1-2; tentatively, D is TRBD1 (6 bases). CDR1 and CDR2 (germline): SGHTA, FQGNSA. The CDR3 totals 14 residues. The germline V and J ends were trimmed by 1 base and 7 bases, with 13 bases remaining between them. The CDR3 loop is CASSLDRDGFGYTF. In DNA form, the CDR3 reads TGTGCCAGCAGCTTAGACAGGGATGGATTTGGCTACACCTTC.

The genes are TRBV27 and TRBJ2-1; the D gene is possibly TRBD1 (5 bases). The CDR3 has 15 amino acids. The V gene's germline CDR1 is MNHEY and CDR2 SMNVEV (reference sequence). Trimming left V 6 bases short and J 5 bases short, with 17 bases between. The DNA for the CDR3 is TGTGCCAGCAGACCCACCGAGACCAGGGACAATGAGCAGTTCTTC. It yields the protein CASRPTETRDNEQFF.

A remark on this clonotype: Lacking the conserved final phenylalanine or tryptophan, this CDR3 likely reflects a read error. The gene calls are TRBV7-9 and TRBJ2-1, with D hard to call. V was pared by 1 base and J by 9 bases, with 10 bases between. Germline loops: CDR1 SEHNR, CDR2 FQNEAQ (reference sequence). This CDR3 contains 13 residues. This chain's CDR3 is CASSLDRHGEQFN. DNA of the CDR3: TGTGCCAGCAGCTTAGATCGGCACGGTGAGCAGTTCAAC.

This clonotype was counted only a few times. This chain's CDR3 is CSASQLQTAQLYNEQFF. Written as DNA, the CDR3 is TGCAGTGCTAGCCAACTCCAGACAGCACAGTTATACAATGAGCAGTTCTTC. The chain joins TRBV20-1 to TRBJ2-1, with D possibly being TRBD1 (5 bases). The CDR3 sequence is 17 residues long. V was shortened by 3 bases and J by 4 bases, with 22 bases between the two germline ends. Germline V gives CDR1 DFQATT, CDR2 SNEGSKA (reference sequence).

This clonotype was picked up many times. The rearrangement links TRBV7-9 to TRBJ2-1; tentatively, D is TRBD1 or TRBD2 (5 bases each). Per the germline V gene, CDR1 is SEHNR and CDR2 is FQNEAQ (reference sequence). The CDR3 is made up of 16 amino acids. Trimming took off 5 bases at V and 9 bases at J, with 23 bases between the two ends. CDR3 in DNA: TGTGCCAGCAGCGATCGGGGCAGAAGGACCCAGGGTGAGCAGTTCTTC. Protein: CASSDRGRRTQGEQFF.

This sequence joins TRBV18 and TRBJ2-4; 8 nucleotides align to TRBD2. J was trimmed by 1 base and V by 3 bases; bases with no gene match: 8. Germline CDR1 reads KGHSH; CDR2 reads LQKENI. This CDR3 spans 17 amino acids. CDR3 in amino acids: CASSPSAGVAAKNIQYF. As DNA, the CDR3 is TGTGCCAGCTCACCTTCAGCGGGGGTCGCGGCCAAAAACATTCAGTACTTC.

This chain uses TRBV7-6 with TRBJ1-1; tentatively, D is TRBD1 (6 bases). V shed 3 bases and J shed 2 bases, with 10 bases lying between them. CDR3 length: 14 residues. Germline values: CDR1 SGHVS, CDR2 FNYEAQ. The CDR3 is CASSFGGPNTEAFF. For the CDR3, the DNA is TGTGCCAGCAGCTTCGGGGGCCCCAACACTGAAGCTTTCTTT.

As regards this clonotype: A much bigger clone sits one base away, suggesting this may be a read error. The CDR3, as DNA: TGTGCCAGCAGCTTAGAAGGGGTGAGGTTTTGGGGCGTGCAGTACTTC. Protein: CASSLEGVRFWGVQYF. This chain links TRBV11-2 with TRBJ2-7; D possibly corresponds to TRBD1 (5 bases). The CDR3 is 16 residues long. With 0 bases removed from V and 9 bases from J, the gap between germline ends came to 21 bases. Looked up from germline, CDR1 is SGHAT and CDR2 is FQNNGV.

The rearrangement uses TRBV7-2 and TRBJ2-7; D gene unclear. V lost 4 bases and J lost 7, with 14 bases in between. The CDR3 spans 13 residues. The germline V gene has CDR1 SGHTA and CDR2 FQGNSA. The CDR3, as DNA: TGTGCCAGCAGCTCTGCTGTTTTCGATGAGCAGTACTTC. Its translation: CASSSAVFDEQYF.

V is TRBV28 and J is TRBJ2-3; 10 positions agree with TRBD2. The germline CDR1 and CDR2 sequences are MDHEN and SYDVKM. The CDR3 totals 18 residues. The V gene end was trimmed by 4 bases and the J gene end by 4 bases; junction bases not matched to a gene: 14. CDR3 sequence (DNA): TGTGCCAGCAGTTCCGCTTGGACTAGCGGCGGGCGACCAGATACGCAGTATTTT. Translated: CASSSAWTSGGRPDTQYF.

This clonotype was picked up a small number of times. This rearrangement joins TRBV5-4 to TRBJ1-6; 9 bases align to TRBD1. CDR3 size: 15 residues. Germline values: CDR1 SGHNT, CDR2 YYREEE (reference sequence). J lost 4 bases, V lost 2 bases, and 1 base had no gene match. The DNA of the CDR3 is TGTGCCAGCAGCTTCGGACAGGGGTATAATTCACCCCTCCACTTT. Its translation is CASSFGQGYNSPLHF.

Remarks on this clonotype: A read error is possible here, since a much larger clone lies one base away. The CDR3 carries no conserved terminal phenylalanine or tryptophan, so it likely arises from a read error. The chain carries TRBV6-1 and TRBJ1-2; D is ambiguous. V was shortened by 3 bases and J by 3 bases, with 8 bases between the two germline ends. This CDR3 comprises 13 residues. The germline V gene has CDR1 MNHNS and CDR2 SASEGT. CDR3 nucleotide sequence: TGTGCCAGCAGTGAGGTTGGGGACTATGGCTACACCCTC. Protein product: CASSEVGDYGYTL.

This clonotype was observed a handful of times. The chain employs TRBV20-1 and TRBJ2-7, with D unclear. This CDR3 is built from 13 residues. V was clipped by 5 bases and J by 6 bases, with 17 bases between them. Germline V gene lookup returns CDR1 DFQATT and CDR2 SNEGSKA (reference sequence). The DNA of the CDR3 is TGCAGTGCTGCGGACCGGGTCCGGCGCGAGCAGTACTTC. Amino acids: CSAADRVRREQYF.

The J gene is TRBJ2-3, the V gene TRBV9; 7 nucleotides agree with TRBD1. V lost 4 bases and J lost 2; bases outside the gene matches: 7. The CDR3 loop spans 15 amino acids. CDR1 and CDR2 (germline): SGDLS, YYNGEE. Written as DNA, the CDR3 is TGTGCCAGCAGCTTCGCCGGGACAGACACAGATACGCAGTATTTT. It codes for CASSFAGTDTDTQYF. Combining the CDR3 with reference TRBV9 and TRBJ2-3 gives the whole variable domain DSGVTQTPKHLITATGQRVTLRCSPRSGDLSVYWYQQSLDQGLQFLIQYYNGEERAKGNILERFSAQQFPDLHSELNLSSLELGDSALYFCASSFAGTDTDTQYFGPGTRLTVL.

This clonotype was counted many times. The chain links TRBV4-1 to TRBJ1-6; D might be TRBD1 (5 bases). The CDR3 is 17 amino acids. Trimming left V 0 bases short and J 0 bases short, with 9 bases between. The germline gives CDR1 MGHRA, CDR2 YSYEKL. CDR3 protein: CASSQDSRGSYNSPLHF. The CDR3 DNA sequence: TGCGCCAGCAGCCAAGATTCGAGGGGCTCCTATAATTCACCCCTCCACTTT.